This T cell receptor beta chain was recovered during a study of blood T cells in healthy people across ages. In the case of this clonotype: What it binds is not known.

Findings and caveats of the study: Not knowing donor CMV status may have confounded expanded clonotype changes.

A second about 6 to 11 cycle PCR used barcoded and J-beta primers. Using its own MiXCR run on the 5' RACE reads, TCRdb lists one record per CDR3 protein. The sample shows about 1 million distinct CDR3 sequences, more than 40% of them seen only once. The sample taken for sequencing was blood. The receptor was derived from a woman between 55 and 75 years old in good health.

CDR3 sequence: CASSGRWGSYEQYF. The DNA for the CDR3 is TGTGCCAGCAGCGGGAGGTGGGGGTCCTACGAGCAGTACTTC. V gene TRBV9 combines with J gene TRBJ2-7; D might be TRBD1 or TRBD2, each matching 5 bases. V lost 3 bases, J lost 1 base, and 11 bases lay in between. From germline, CDR1 is SGDLS and CDR2 YYNGEE. This CDR3 contains 14 residues. Using reference TRBV9 and TRBJ2-7 for the parts outside the CDR3, the full variable domain is DSGVTQTPKHLITATGQRVTLRCSPRSGDLSVYWYQQSLDQGLQFLIQYYNGEERAKGNILERFSAQQFPDLHSELNLSSLELGDSALYFCASSGRWGSYEQYFGPGTRLTVT.